This paragraph reports one TCR beta chain. Its specificity is not known. The record originates from a study of blood T cells in healthy people across ages. Findings and limits, study-wide: More naive CD4+ cells and higher diversity marked long-lived donors relative to aged donors.

The draw of peripheral blood yielded ten milliliters from each donor. Researchers report isolating at least 7 million PBMCs per sample. Next came a second PCR, run for about 6 to 12 cycles, which used a sample-barcoded 5' primer along with a J-beta primer mix. Every single cDNA molecule received a tag from a template-switch adaptor with 12 random nucleotides. TCRdb re-derived calls from the 5' RACE reads in MiXCR, one entry per CDR3 protein. The top ten hold roughly a third of the sample, which has about 680,000 distinct CDR3 sequences, 45% to 50% seen once. The CDR3 spans 12 residues. Germline V lookup: CDR1 DFQATT, CDR2 SNEGSKA (reference sequence).

The chain joins TRBV20-1 to TRBJ2-1; TRBD2 might be the D (5 bases). The J call may be wrong; the DNA end is better matched by TRBJ2-7. The specimen sequenced was blood. The receptor comes from a woman aged 55-69 years in good health. As DNA, the CDR3 is TGCAGTGCTGGGAGTTTCTACAATGAGCAGTACTTC. Protein: CSAGSFYNEQYF.